Listed here are 25 T cell receptor beta chains from one sample, sequenced in a study of cytomegalovirus exposure and HLA in healthy donors. Profiled with immunoSEQ multiplex PCR; TCRdb holds only in-frame clones, not every one. The sample shows 110,000 or so clones, 86% of them seen only once. Sequencing was carried out using PBMCs. The source is a man younger than 35 in good health and CMV-seronegative.

This chain joins TRBV4-2 and TRBJ2-1; 8 nucleotides line up with TRBD2. The CDR3 sequence is 15 residues long. The germline gives CDR1 LGHNA, CDR2 YNFKEQ. The ends lost 4 bases at V and 10 bases at J; junction bases unmatched: 12. Here the CDR3 reads CASSLSTGGLGEQFF. For the CDR3, the DNA is TGTGCCAGCAGCCTATCCACGGGGGGGCTGGGGGAGCAGTTCTTC.

The chain recombines TRBV10-3 with TRBJ2-7, with 9 bases matching TRBD2. The CDR3 has 18 residues. Germline V gene sequence: CDR1 ENHRY, CDR2 SYGVKD. With V trimmed by 6 bases and J by 3 bases, 18 bases remained unmatched. The CDR3 sequence is CAISANRLGGRAIYEQYF. As DNA, the CDR3 is TGTGCCATCAGCGCCAACCGTTTAGGCGGGAGGGCCATCTACGAGCAGTACTTC.

The rearrangement links TRBV6-5 to TRBJ1-1; 9 bases match TRBD1. Germline V CDR1 and CDR2: MNHEY, SVGAGI. The CDR3 loop spans 15 amino acids. V lost 6 bases, J lost 3 bases, and 8 bases stayed unmatched. The CDR3 nucleotides are TGTGCCAGCAGGTCTGCCGGGACAGGGTACACTGAAGCTTTCTTT. Translation: CASRSAGTGYTEAFF.

The CDR3 protein is CASSLPAGVQETQYF. The CDR3, as DNA: TGCGCCAGCAGCCTGCCAGCGGGGGTACAAGAGACCCAGTACTTC. The V gene is TRBV5-1, the J gene TRBJ2-5, with 8 nucleotides matching TRBD2. Germline loops: CDR1 SGHRS, CDR2 YFSETQ. The trim removed 4 bases at V and 2 bases at J, leaving 7 bases unmatched. The CDR3 covers 15 residues.

The CDR3 here is CASSSNTEEDIQYF. CDR3 coding DNA: TGTGCCAGCAGTTCTAATACTGAAGAGGACATTCAGTACTTC. This rearrangement joins TRBV27 to TRBJ2-4, with D uncertain. The CDR3 is 14 residues long. The V end was cut by 4 bases, the J end by 8 bases, with 15 bases between. The germline gives CDR1 MNHEY, CDR2 SMNVEV (reference sequence).

This clone was seen once. The rearrangement links TRBV7-8 to TRBJ2-7; D possibly corresponds to TRBD2 (5 bases). Trimming took off 3 bases at V and 7 bases at J, with 13 bases between the two ends. Germline-derived CDR1 and CDR2 are SGHVS and FQNEAQ. The CDR3 is 13 residues long. The CDR3 region is CASSFGGTGEQYF. CDR3 nucleotides: TGTGCCAGCAGCTTCGGAGGTACTGGGGAGCAGTACTTC.

The J gene is TRBJ2-7, the V gene TRBV6-1, with D possibly being TRBD2 (7 bases). Germline CDR1 is MNHNS and CDR2 is SASEGT. Trimming removed 6 bases at V and 6 bases at J, with 18 bases between. The CDR3 totals 14 residues. CDR3 protein: CASRETGGPGEQYF. The CDR3 region has the DNA TGTGCCAGCAGAGAGACCGGGGGGCCCGGCGAGCAGTACTTC.

The chain carries TRBV7-2 and TRBJ2-2; 7 bases line up with TRBD2. The CDR3 has 16 amino acids. V shed 0 bases and J 0 bases; nucleotides not matched to a gene: 1. Germline lookup yields CDR1 SGHTA and CDR2 FQGNSA. The CDR3 loop reads CASSLAAGPNTGELFF. In nucleotides, the CDR3 is TGTGCCAGCAGCTTAGCAGCGGGACCGAACACCGGGGAGCTGTTTTTT. Filled out from reference TRBV7-2 and TRBJ2-2, the complete variable domain reads GAGVSQSPSNKVTEKGKDVELRCDPISGHTALYWYRQSLGQGLEFLIYFQGNSAPDKSGLPSDRFSAERTGGSVSTLTIQRTQQEDSAVYLCASSLAAGPNTGELFFGEGSRLTVL.

V gene TRBV12-5 combines with J gene TRBJ1-4, with TRBD1 matching over 8 bases. Trimming cost V 5 bases and J 2 bases; bases outside gene matches: 4. Germline loops: CDR1 LGHNT, CDR2 FRNRAP. This CDR3 has 15 amino acids. The CDR3 region has the DNA TGTGCTAGTGGTACGACAGGGGTGACTAATGAAAAACTGTTTTTT. This encodes CASGTTGVTNEKLFF.

The rearrangement uses TRBV10-3 and TRBJ2-1; 7 nucleotides agree with TRBD1. With V trimmed by 2 bases and J by 5 bases, 0 bases remained unmatched. The CDR3 contains 13 residues. CDR1 is ENHRY, CDR2 SYGVKD, per germline. The CDR3 region is CAISEGQDNEQFF. The CDR3 coding sequence is TGTGCCATCAGTGAGGGACAGGACAATGAGCAGTTCTTC.

The chain couples TRBV30 to TRBJ1-1; no firm D call. V lost 0 bases to trimming and J lost 5 bases, with 13 bases between them. This CDR3 is built from 14 residues. From germline, CDR1 is GTSNPN and CDR2 SVGIG (reference sequence). The CDR3 DNA reads as TGTGCCTGGAGTGTAGTTGGTGGTCGGACTGAAGCTTTCTTT. It translates to CAWSVVGGRTEAFF.

The genes are TRBV27 and TRBJ1-2, with TRBD1 matching 10 bases. J gave up 4 bases and V 3 bases, and 5 bases lay outside the gene matches. The CDR3 spans 15 residues. Germline V gene data show CDR1 as MNHEY and CDR2 as SMNVEV (reference sequence). CDR3 in DNA: TGTGCCAGCAGTTTCGGGACAGGGGATATCTATGGCTACACCTTC. Translation gives CASSFGTGDIYGYTF.

This clone occurred once. This rearrangement joins TRBV6-5 to TRBJ1-2; maybe TRBD1 (6 bases). The germline gives CDR1 MNHEY, CDR2 SVGAGI. Deletions cut 6 bases from V and 0 bases from J, with 11 bases between. This CDR3 region has 14 residues. The CDR3 DNA reads TGTGCCAGCAGCGACAGGCCAGCTAACTATGGCTACACCTTC. Translating it yields CASSDRPANYGYTF.

The chain recombines TRBV6-1 with TRBJ2-2; possibly TRBD1 for D (6 bases). The V gene lost 4 bases and the J gene lost 0 bases, with 15 bases spanning the gap. The germline V gene has CDR1 MNHNS and CDR2 SASEGT. The CDR3 loop spans 17 amino acids. CDR3 in DNA: TGTGCCAGCAGTGTTATAATAGGGGGTTCGAACACCGGGGAGCTGTTTTTT. It encodes CASSVIIGGSNTGELFF.

V is TRBV7-2 and J is TRBJ1-5, with D tentatively TRBD1 (6 bases). This CDR3 has 15 amino acids. V gave up 5 bases and J gave up 2 bases, with 13 bases separating them. CDR1 is SGHTA, CDR2 FQGNSA, per germline. The CDR3 DNA reads as TGTGCCAGCAGCCCCGGGACACTTGGCAATCAGCCCCAGCATTTT. Amino acids: CASSPGTLGNQPQHF.

This sequence joins TRBV19 and TRBJ2-7; D is undetermined. Germline V CDR1 and CDR2: LNHDA, SQIVND (reference sequence). V gave up 1 base and J gave up 2 bases, with 9 bases separating them. The CDR3 consists of 14 residues. The CDR3 DNA is TGTGCCAGTAGTATAGGGCGAGGTCCCTACGAGCAGTACTTC. The encoded protein is CASSIGRGPYEQYF.

The CDR3 sequence is CASTLDSGFYQPQHF. In nucleotides, the CDR3 is TGTGCCAGCACCCTAGACTCAGGGTTTTATCAGCCCCAGCATTTT. J is TRBJ1-5 and V is TRBV6-1, with a tentative D call TRBD1 (5 bases). CDR1 and CDR2 from the germline V gene are MNHNS and SASEGT. The CDR3 covers 15 residues. V was shortened by 7 bases and J by 5 bases, with 18 bases between the two germline ends.

This chain uses TRBV5-1 with TRBJ2-1; TRBD2 might be the D (6 bases). The V and J ends lost 1 base and 0 bases respectively, with 8 bases between them. CDR1 and CDR2 (germline): SGHRS, YFSETQ. There are 15 residues in the CDR3. The DNA for the CDR3 is TGCGCCAGCAGCTTGTTTAGCGGCTCCTACAATGAGCAGTTCTTC. Protein: CASSLFSGSYNEQFF.

The V and J genes are TRBV13 and TRBJ2-1; TRBD2 is a possible D gene (6 bases). The CDR3 sequence is 16 residues long. V was trimmed by 4 bases and J by 0 bases, leaving 13 bases between them. Germline values: CDR1 PRHDT, CDR2 FYEKMQ (reference sequence). In DNA, the CDR3 is TGTGCCAGCAGCTACAAGCGGGCGAGCTCCTACAATGAGCAGTTCTTC. The encoded protein is CASSYKRASSYNEQFF.

The chain combines TRBV19 with TRBJ1-1, with D tentatively TRBD1 (6 bases). The CDR3 runs 14 residues. With 5 bases removed from V and 8 bases from J, the gap between germline ends came to 18 bases. CDR1 and CDR2 (germline): LNHDA, SQIVND (reference sequence). In nucleotides, the CDR3 is TGTGCCAGTAGTCCCAGGACAGCTGCTGCAGAAGCTTTCTTT. Translation gives CASSPRTAAAEAFF.

The CDR3 protein is CASSIRGFSSGNTIYF. CDR3 coding DNA: TGTGCCAGCAGCATCAGGGGGTTTTCCTCTGGAAACACCATATATTTT. The V call is TRBV5-6, the J call TRBJ1-3; 7 nucleotides align to TRBD1. CDR1 and CDR2 from the germline V gene are SGHDT and YYEEEE. Trimming removed 4 bases from V and 0 bases from J; junction bases left unmatched: 7. CDR3 length equals 16 residues.

J is TRBJ1-1 and V is TRBV12-5; possibly TRBD1 for D (6 bases). This CDR3 has 12 amino acids. Germline CDR1 and CDR2: LGHNT and FRNRAP. With 0 bases removed from V and 10 bases from J, the gap between germline ends came to 9 bases. CDR3 sequence reads: CASGLVRGGAFF. CDR3 sequence (DNA): TGTGCTAGTGGTTTGGTTAGGGGGGGAGCTTTCTTT. The whole variable domain, remainder taken from reference TRBV12-5 and TRBJ1-1, is DARVTQTPRHKVTEMGQEVTMRCQPILGHNTVFWYRQTMMQGLELLAYFRNRAPLDDSGMPKDRFSAEMPDATLATLKIQPSEPRDSAVYFCASGLVRGGAFFGQGTRLTVV.

The table lists this clone with a few counts. This chain uses TRBV5-6 with TRBJ1-2; perhaps TRBD1 as D (6 bases). In germline, CDR1 is SGHDT, CDR2 YYEEEE. The ends were cut back, 3 bases at V and 4 bases at J, with 10 bases in the middle. This CDR3 spans 13 amino acids. The CDR3 here is CASSSGHFYGYTF. The DNA for the CDR3 is TGTGCCAGCAGCTCGGGACATTTCTATGGCTACACCTTC.

This clone occurred once. The genes are TRBV12-5 and TRBJ2-7; 8 bases map to TRBD2. The germline V gene has CDR1 LGHNT and CDR2 FRNRAP. V shed 6 bases and J 0 bases; nucleotides not matched to a gene: 7. This CDR3 has 15 amino acids. The DNA of the CDR3 is TGTGCTAGTGGCCCCCAGGCGGGGGGCTCCTACGAGCAGTACTTC. Protein product: CASGPQAGGSYEQYF.

The chain combines TRBV4-1 with TRBJ2-3; 8 positions agree with TRBD2. The J segment lost 10 bases and the V segment lost 7 bases, leaving 10 bases of the junction unmatched. This CDR3 spans 13 amino acids. In germline, CDR1 is MGHRA, CDR2 YSYEKL. The CDR3 DNA is TGCGCCAGCACGGCCGGGAGGGGAGGCCCGCAGTATTTT. It encodes CASTAGRGGPQYF.